The present entry profiles one T cell receptor (beta chain) with its context. Donors were grouped by their self-reported clinical history. The data were taken from a study of blood T cell repertoires in COVID-19. Across the whole study: Nucleic acid was either cDNA or gDNA, and it came from T cells, B-cell-depleted T cells, or PBMCs.

This CDR3 region has 16 residues. With 3 bases removed from V and 2 bases from J, the gap between germline ends came to 15 bases. In germline, CDR1 is MNHEY, CDR2 SMNVEV (reference sequence). Under the authors' procedure: From reference gene primer amplification, estimates of nucleated cell counts were derived. Method: immunoSEQ multiplex PCR; TCRdb's copy keeps in-frame clones and lacks some. The D gene and trimming were derived from the DNA, and the V and J assignments and clone size from that table. This table holds some 300,000 clones, 89% found once. The sequenced material came from PBMCs or T cells enriched from blood (not recorded which). The rearrangement uses TRBV27 and TRBJ2-3, with D possibly TRBD1 on 5 matching bases. The clonotype originates from a middle-aged woman who had recovered from COVID-19. CDR3 sequence: CASSFFPGPNTDTQYF. In nucleotides, the CDR3 is TGTGCCAGCAGTTTTTTCCCAGGGCCGAACACAGATACGCAGTATTTT.